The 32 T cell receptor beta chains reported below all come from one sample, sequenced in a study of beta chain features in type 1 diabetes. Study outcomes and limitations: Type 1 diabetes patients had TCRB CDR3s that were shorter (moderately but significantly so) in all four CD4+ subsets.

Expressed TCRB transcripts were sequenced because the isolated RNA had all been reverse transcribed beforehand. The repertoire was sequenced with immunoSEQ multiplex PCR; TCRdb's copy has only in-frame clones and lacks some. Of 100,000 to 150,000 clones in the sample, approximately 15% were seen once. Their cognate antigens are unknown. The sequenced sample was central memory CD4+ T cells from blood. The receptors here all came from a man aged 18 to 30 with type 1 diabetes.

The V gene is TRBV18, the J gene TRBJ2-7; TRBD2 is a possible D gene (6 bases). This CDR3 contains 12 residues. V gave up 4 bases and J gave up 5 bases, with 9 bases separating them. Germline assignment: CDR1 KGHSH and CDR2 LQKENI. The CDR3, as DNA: TGTGCCAGCTCACGGGGGGAAGACGAGCAGTACTTC. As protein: CASSRGEDEQYF.

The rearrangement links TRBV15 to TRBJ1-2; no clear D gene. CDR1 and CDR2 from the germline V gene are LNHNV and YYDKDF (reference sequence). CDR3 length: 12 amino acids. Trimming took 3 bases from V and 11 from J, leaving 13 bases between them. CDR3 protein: CATSSRGLGYTF. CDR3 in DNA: TGTGCCACCAGCAGTAGAGGGCTAGGGTACACCTTC.

CDR3 nucleotide sequence: TGTGCCACTTCAACACCCGGGACAGGGGCTGGAAACACCATATATTTT. Its protein is CATSTPGTGAGNTIYF. This sequence joins TRBV19 and TRBJ1-3; 10 positions match TRBD1. The V gene's germline CDR1 is LNHDA and CDR2 SQIVND (reference sequence). CDR3 length: 16 residues. V was pared by 10 bases and J by 2 bases, with 11 bases of the junction left unmatched. The full variable domain, completed using reference TRBV19 and TRBJ1-3, is DGGITQSPKYLFRKEGQNVTLSCEQNLNHDAMYWYRQDPGQGLRLIYYSQIVNDFQKGDIAEGYSVSREKKESFPLTVTSAQKNPTAFYLCATSTPGTGAGNTIYFGEGSWLTVV.

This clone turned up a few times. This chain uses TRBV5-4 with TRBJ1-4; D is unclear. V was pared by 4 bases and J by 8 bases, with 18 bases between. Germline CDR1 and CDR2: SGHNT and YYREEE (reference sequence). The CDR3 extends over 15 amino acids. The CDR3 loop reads CASSVDRRKGEKLFF. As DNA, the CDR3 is TGTGCCAGCAGCGTGGATCGGAGGAAAGGGGAAAAACTGTTTTTT.

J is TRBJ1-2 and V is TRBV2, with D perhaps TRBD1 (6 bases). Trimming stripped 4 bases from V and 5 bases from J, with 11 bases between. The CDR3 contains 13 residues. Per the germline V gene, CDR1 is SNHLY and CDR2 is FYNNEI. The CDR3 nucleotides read TGTGCCAGCAGTGTGAACAGGGAGTATGGCTACACCTTC. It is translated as CASSVNREYGYTF.

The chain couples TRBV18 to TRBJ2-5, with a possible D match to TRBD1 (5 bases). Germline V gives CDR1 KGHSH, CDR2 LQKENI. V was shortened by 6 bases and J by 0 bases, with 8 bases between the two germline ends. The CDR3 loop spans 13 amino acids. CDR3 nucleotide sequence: TGTGCCAGCTCGTCAGGGAACCAAGAGACCCAGTACTTC. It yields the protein CASSSGNQETQYF.

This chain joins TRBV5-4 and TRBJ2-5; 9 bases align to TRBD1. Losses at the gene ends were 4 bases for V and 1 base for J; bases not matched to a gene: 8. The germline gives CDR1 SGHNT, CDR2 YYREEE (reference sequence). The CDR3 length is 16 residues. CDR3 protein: CASSGGQGGSQETQYF. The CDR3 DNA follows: TGTGCCAGCAGCGGGGGACAGGGAGGGTCCCAAGAGACCCAGTACTTC.

In nucleotides, the CDR3 is TGCAGCGTTGCGGGACAGGGGCACTACGAGCAGTACTTC. Translation gives CSVAGQGHYEQYF. This chain connects TRBV29-1 to TRBJ2-7; 10 bases fit TRBD1. Germline loops: CDR1 SQVTM, CDR2 ANQGSEA. CDR3 length equals 13 residues. V lost 4 bases, J lost 3 bases, and 3 bases stayed unmatched.

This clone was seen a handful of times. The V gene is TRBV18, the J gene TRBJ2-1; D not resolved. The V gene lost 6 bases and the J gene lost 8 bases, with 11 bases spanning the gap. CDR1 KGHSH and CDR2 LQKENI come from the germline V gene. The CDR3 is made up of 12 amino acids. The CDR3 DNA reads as TGTGCCAGCTCCGCGTCTTGGGATGAGCAGTTCTTC. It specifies CASSASWDEQFF.

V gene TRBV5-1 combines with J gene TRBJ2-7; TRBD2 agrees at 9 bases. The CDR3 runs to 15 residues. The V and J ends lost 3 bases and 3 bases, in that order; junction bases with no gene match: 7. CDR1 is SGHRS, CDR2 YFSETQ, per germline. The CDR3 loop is CASSYATSGLYEQYF. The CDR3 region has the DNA TGCGCCAGCAGCTATGCGACTAGCGGCCTCTACGAGCAGTACTTC. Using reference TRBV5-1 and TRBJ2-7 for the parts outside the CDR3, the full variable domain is KAGVTQTPRYLIKTRGQQVTLSCSPISGHRSVSWYQQTPGQGLQFLFEYFSETQRNKGNFPGRFSGRQFSNSRSEMNVSTLELGDSALYLCASSYATSGLYEQYFGPGTRLTVT.

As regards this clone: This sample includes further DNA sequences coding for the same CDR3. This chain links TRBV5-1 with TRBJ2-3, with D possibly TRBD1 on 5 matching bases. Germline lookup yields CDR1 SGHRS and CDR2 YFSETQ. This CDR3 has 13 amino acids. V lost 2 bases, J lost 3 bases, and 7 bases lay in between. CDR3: CASSFSGTDTQYF. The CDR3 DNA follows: TGCGCCAGCAGCTTCTCAGGGACAGATACGCAGTATTTT.

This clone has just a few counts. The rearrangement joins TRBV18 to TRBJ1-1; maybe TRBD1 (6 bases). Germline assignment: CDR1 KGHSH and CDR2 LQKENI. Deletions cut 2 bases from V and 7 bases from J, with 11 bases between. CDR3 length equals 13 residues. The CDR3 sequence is CASSPGLQGEAFF. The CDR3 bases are TGTGCCAGCTCACCAGGATTACAGGGTGAAGCTTTCTTT.

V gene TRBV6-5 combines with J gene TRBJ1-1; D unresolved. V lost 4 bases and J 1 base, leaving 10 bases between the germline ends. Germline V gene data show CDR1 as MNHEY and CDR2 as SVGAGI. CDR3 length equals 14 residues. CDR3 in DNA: TGTGCCAGCAGTTCCCCTGGTGAGAACACTGAAGCTTTCTTT. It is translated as CASSSPGENTEAFF.

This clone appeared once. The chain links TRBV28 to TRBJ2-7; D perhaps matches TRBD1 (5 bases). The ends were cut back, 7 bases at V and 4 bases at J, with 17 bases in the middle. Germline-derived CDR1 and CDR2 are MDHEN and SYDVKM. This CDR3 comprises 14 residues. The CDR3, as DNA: TGTGCCAGCACCGAAACTCAGGGTGGTTACGAGCAGTACTTC. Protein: CASTETQGGYEQYF.

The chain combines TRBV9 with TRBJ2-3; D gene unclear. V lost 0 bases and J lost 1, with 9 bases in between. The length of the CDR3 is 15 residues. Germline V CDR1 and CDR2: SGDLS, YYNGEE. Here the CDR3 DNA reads TGTGCCAGCAGCGTAGATCATAGGCGCACAGATACGCAGTATTTT. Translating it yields CASSVDHRRTDTQYF.

The DNA for the CDR3 is TGTGCCAGCAGGCTGGACAGGGCCGAGCAGTACTTC. Protein sequence: CASRLDRAEQYF. The V and J genes are TRBV6-1 and TRBJ2-7; 8 bases agree with TRBD1. Germline CDR1 MNHNS, CDR2 SASEGT. The CDR3 has 12 amino acids. V lost 6 bases, J lost 6 bases, and 4 bases stayed unmatched.

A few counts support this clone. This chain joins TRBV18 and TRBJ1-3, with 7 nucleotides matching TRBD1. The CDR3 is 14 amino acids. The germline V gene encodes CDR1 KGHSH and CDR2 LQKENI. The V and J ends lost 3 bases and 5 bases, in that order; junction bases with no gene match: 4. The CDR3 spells CASSPGTDRNTIYF. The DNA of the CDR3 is TGTGCCAGCTCACCGGGGACAGACCGAAACACCATATATTTT.

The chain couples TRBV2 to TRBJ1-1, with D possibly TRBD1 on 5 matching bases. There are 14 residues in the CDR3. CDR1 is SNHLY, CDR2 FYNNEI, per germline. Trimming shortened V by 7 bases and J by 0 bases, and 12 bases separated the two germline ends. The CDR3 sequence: CASIWGPVNTEAFF. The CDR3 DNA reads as TGTGCCAGCATTTGGGGACCCGTGAACACTGAAGCTTTCTTT.

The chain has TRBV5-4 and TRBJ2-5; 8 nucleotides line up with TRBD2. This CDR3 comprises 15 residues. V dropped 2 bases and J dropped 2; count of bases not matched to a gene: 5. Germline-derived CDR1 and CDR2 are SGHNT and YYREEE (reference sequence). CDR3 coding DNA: TGTGCCAGCAGCTTCGTATTAGCGGGACAAGAGACCCAGTACTTC. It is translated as CASSFVLAGQETQYF. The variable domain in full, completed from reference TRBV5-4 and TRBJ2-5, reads ETGVTQSPTHLIKTRGQQVTLRCSSQSGHNTVSWYQQALGQGPQFIFQYYREEENGRGNFPPRFSGLQFPNYSSELNVNALELDDSALYLCASSFVLAGQETQYFGPGTRLLVL.

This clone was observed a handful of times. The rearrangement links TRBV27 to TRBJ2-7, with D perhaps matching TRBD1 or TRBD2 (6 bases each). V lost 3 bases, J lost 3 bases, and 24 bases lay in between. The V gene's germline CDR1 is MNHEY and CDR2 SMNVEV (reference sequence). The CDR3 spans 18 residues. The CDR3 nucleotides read TGTGCCAGCAGTTTTAAGGGTCCGGGGGCAGGAACAGTCTACGAGCAGTACTTC. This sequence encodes CASSFKGPGAGTVYEQYF.

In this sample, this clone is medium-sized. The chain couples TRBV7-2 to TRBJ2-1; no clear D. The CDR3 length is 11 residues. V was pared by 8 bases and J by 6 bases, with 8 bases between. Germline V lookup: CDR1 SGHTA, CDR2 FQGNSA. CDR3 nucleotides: TGTGCCAGCTCGGAGTTCAATGAGCAGTTCTTC. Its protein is CASSEFNEQFF.

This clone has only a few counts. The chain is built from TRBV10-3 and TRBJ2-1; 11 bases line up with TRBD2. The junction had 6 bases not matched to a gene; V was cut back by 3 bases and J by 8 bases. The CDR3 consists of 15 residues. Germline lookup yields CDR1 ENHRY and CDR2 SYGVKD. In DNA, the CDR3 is TGTGCCATCAGTGATAGGCTAGCGGGAGGATATGAGCAGTTCTTC. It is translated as CAISDRLAGGYEQFF.

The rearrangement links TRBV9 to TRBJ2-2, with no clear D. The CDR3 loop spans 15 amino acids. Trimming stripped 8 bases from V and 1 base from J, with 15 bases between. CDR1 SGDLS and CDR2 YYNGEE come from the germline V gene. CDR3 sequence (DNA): TGTGCCAGTCAGATCGGGCAGCAGAACACCGGGGAGCTGTTTTTT. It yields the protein CASQIGQQNTGELFF.

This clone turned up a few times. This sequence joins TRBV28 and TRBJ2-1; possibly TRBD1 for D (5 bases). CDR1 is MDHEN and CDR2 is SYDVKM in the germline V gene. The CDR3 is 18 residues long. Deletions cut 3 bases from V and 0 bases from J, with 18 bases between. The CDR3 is CASSFRRTYPSSYNEQFF. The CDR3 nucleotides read TGTGCCAGCAGTTTTCGTAGGACATATCCTTCCTCCTACAATGAGCAGTTCTTC. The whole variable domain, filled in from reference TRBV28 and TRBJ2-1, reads DVKVTQSSRYLVKRTGEKVFLECVQDMDHENMFWYRQDPGLGLRLIYFSYDVKMKEKGDIPEGYSVSREKKERFSLILESASTNQTSMYLCASSFRRTYPSSYNEQFFGPGTRLTVL.

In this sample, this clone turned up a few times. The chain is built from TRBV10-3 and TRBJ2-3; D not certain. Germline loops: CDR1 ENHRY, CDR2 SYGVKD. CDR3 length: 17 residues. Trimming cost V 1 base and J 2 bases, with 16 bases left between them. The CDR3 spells CAISELKPFPLTDTQYF. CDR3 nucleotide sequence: TGTGCCATCAGTGAGTTAAAACCATTCCCGCTCACAGATACGCAGTATTTT.

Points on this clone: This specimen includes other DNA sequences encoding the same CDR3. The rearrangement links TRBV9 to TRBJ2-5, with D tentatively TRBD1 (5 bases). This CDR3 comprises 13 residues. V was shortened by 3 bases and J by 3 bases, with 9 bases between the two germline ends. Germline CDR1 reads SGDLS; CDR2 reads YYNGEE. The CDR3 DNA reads TGTGCCAGCAGCGCAACAGGAAAAGAGACCCAGTACTTC. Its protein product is CASSATGKETQYF.

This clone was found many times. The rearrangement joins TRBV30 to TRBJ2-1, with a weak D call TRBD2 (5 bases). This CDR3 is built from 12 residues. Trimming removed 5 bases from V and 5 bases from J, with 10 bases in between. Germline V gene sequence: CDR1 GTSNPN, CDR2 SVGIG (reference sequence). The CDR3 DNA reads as TGTGCCTGGGAGGGCCGGAACAATGAGCAGTTCTTC. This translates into CAWEGRNNEQFF.

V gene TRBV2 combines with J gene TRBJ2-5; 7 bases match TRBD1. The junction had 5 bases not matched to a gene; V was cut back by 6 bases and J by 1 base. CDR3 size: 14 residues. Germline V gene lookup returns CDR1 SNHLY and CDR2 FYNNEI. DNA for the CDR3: TGTGCCAGCAGCTCACAGGGGCGCCAAGAGACCCAGTACTTC. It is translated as CASSSQGRQETQYF.

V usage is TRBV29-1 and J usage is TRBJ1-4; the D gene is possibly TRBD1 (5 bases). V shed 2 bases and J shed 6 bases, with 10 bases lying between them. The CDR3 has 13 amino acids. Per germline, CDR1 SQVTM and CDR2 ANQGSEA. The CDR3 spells CSVEQGGDEKLFF. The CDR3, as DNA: TGCAGCGTTGAACAGGGAGGGGATGAAAAACTGTTTTTT.

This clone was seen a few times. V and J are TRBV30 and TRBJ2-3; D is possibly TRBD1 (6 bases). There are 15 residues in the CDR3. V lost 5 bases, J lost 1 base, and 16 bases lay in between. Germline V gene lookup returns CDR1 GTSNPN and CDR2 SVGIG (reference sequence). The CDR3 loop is CAWVTGRGRTDTQYF. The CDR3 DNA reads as TGTGCCTGGGTTACCGGCAGGGGCCGCACAGATACGCAGTATTTT.

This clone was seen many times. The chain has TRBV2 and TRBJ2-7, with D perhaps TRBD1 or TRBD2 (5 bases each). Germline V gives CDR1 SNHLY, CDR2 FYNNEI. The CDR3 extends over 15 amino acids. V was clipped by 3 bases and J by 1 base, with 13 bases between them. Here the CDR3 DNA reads TGTGCCAGCAGTGAGGGGACGAGGGGATCCTACGAGCAGTACTTC. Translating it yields CASSEGTRGSYEQYF.

CDR3 region: CASSGDRQNIQYF. The DNA for the CDR3 is TGTGCCAGCTCCGGAGACAGACAAAACATTCAGTACTTC. The chain has TRBV2 and TRBJ2-4, with D perhaps matching TRBD1 (5 bases). Germline CDR1 and CDR2: SNHLY and FYNNEI. The CDR3 length is 13 residues. V was shortened by 8 bases and J by 5 bases, with 13 bases between the two germline ends.